This T cell receptor (beta chain) was sequenced in a study of blood T cell repertoires in COVID-19. Study summary: Whether acute or convalescent, the COVID-19 samples came from the United States, Italy and Spain. The analysed material was cDNA or gDNA that came from T cells, B-cell-depleted T cells, or PBMCs.

This CDR3 has 17 amino acids. Germline V lookup: CDR1 LGHDT, CDR2 YNNKEL (reference sequence). V lost 3 bases and J lost 0; bases outside the gene matches: 7. In the original analysis: Estimated nucleated cell counts came from reference gene primer amplification. The table came from immunoSEQ multiplex PCR; TCRdb's copy has only in-frame clones and leaves some out. That table is the source of V, J and clone size, and D and trimming were worked out from the DNA. The repertoire has some 45,000 clones, 84% of them found once; the top ten carry around 9.1%. Source material: peripheral blood. This sequence originates from a man in his 60s with acute or convalescent COVID-19. V gene TRBV3-1 (or the pseudogene TRBV3-2) combines with J gene TRBJ1-2, with 10 positions matching TRBD1. CDR3 sequence reads: CASSHLLGTGANYGYTF. DNA for the CDR3: TGTGCCAGCAGCCATCTCCTGGGGACAGGGGCTAACTATGGCTACACCTTC.